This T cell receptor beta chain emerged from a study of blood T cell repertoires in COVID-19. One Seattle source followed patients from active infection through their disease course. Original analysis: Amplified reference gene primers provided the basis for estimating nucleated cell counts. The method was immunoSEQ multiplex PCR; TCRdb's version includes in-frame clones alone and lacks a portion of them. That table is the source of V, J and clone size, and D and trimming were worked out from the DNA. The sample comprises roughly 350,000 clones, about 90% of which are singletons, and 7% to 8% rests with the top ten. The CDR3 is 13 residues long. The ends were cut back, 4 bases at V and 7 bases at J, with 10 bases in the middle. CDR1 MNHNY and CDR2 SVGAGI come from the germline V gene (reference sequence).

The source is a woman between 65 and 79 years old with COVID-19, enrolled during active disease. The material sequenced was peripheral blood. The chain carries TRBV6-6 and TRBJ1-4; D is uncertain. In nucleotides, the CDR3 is TGTGCCAGCAGTTTTTTTAGTAGTGAAAAACTGTTTTTT. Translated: CASSFFSSEKLFF.